The subject of this entry is one TCR beta chain. No cognate antigen has been identified for it. No clone much larger than this one lies a single base away; base qualities are absent. The data are from a study of T cells after yellow fever vaccination (dated by TCRdb to the late 2010s). General notes on the study: Libraries from fractions with low cell numbers were prepared with the SMART-Seq v4 Ultra Low Input RNA kit. Blood was drawn at multiple timepoints before and after primary and secondary immunization, with bulk PBMC replicates and cell subsets isolated. The cohort comprised two healthy male donors, one aged 18 to 29 and one aged 30 to 40 years. To follow T-cell clones before and after both primary and booster YFV17D yellow fever vaccination, bulk TCR alpha and beta repertoires underwent longitudinal sequencing.

The label giving this sample's treatment or condition can be read as: live attenuated yellow fever vaccine strain. PBMCs were isolated from peripheral blood using a standard Ficoll-Paque protocol. Dynabeads CD4 and CD8 positive selection kits were used to isolate CD4 and CD8 T-cell fractions. TriZol was used to extract RNA from bulk PBMCs, from CD4 and CD8 fractions, and from dextramer-positive and dextramer-negative fractions. Beyond this particular receptor, the publication reports: Most clones expanded after primary vaccination (about 96% of CD4 and about 85% of CD8) were re-detected after the booster, suggesting that broad memory maintenance occurred. A small share of clonotypes was detected in both CD4 and CD8 compartments, with the overlap likely arising from convergent recombination. Because abundant contaminating clonotypes from the bulk population could be contained in FACS-sorted repertoires, computational filtering was required. Because the study included only a couple of donors, the extent to which the findings can be generalized is limited. The secondary T-cell response was found to be weaker but faster than the primary response, with a peak reached on day 5 rather than on day 15.

Sequencer: Illumina NovaSeq 6000. TCR cDNA was synthesized by 5'RACE template switching, through which a universal primer site and unique molecular identifiers were introduced. cDNA synthesis was primed from both the TCR alpha and TCR beta constant segments. Library amplification used two PCR steps, and the second PCR step added sample barcodes and sequencing adapters. Sequencing of libraries was performed on Illumina HiSeq 2500 (2x100 bp) or NovaSeq (2x150 bp). In the authors' own workflow: MIGEC was used to demultiplex reads and collapse the reads into UMI consensus sequences, and MiXCR was used for V(D)J alignment. Clonotypes responding to the vaccine were identified with edgeR on replicate PBMC samples, with the criteria of FDR below 0.01 and a log2 fold change above 5 up to day 15. CD4 or CD8 identity was assigned to each bulk clonotype according to whether the clonotype was present at higher abundance in the sequenced CD4 repertoire or the sequenced CD8 repertoire. TCRdb itself trimmed the public reads at Q25 with fastp, ran MiXCR and retained productive beta chains. Here each entry gathers all rows of one CDR3 protein and keeps the most common genes and DNA. These V and J calls are TCRdb output, not the study's own analysis. Counted in this sample were approximately 300,000 distinct CDR3 sequences; around 10% of them appeared once. The top ten constitute about 3% of the sample.

For CDR1 and CDR2, the germline V gene (reference sequence) lists LGHDT and YNNKEL. The CDR3 numbers 14 residues from cysteine through phenylalanine. Solely the CDR3 DNA is kept, with 42 bases framed from the first base. Cut back by 4 bases and 1 base, the V and J ends lie 10 bases apart. Rearrangement joined TRBV3-1 to TRBJ1-1, with no confidently assigned D gene. This TCR was recovered from a man younger than 30 who received the YFV17D yellow fever vaccine. This material consisted of CD4+ T cells sorted from PBMCs, taken 45 days after the yellow fever booster vaccination. The CDR3 is CASSPEWGNTEAFF. The sequence in DNA is TGTGCCAGCAGCCCTGAATGGGGGAACACTGAAGCTTTCTTT. Where the CDR3 stops, the reference TRBV3-1 and TRBJ1-1 genes take over; the full variable domain is DTAVSQTPKYLVTQMGNDKSIKCEQNLGHDTMYWYKQDSKKFLKIMFSYNNKELIINETVPNRFSPKSPDKAHLNLHINSLELGDSAVYFCASSPEWGNTEAFFGQGTRLTVV.